This T cell receptor beta chain was recorded in a study of T cell responses to AZD1222 COVID-19 vaccine. On the study more broadly: Some second doses came at about 4 weeks and others at about 12 weeks; these were pooled. General study results and limits: Clonal diversity may have been underestimated in mostly white British donors. Compared with day 0, the breadth and depth of the Spike-specific TCR repertoire rose significantly after two doses of AZD1222.

As to this clone: Its antigen is not known. This sample also contains other DNA sequences that code for the same CDR3.

The repertoire was sequenced with immunoSEQ multiplex PCR; TCRdb's copy has only in-frame clones and lacks some. The sample consists of roughly 21,000 clones, 82% of them appearing once. The CDR3 spans 14 residues. Per the germline V gene, CDR1 is MRHNA and CDR2 is SNTAGT. Trimming removed 5 bases from V and 0 bases from J; junction bases left unmatched: 1. The receptor's source is an adult in good health. This chain links TRBV6-4 with TRBJ2-3; 8 bases align to TRBD2. The input for sequencing was peripheral blood, taken on day 0 of AZD1222 vaccination. Here the CDR3 DNA reads TGTGCCAGCAGTCGGGGGGGGAGCACAGATACGCAGTATTTT. Protein sequence: CASSRGGSTDTQYF.